These 23 T cell receptor beta chains share one sample of origin, sequenced in a study of early T cells in non-severe SARS-CoV-2 infection (dated by TCRdb to the early 2020s). The library came from 5' RACE. The sequencer was a NextSeq 500. TCRdb itself trimmed the public reads at Q25 with fastp, ran MiXCR and retained productive beta chains. CDR3 protein sequences are deduplicated, and each keeps its most common genes and DNA. Counted in this sample were tens of thousands of distinct CDR3 sequences; around 8% of them appeared once. Roughly 4% of the sample goes to the ten largest clones. The sample comprised whole blood. These receptors came from an adult who was a healthcare worker with PCR-confirmed SARS-CoV-2 infection or an uninfected control (not recorded which).

This clonotype was observed many times. This chain uses TRBV5-1 with TRBJ2-7, with 11 positions matching TRBD1. V shed 2 bases, J shed 3 bases, and the junction held 1 base outside the gene matches. The germline CDR1 and CDR2 sequences are SGHRS and YFSETQ. The CDR3 is 14 residues long. The CDR3 DNA sequence: TGCGCCAGCAGCTTCGGGACAGGGGGCTACGAGCAGTACTTC. Encoded protein: CASSFGTGGYEQYF.

This clonotype was counted ten times or more. The rearrangement links TRBV19 to TRBJ2-7; the match to TRBD2 covers 11 bases. CDR1 is LNHDA and CDR2 is SQIVND in the germline V gene (reference sequence). The CDR3 is 16 amino acids. V shed 5 bases, J shed 3 bases, and the junction held 9 bases outside the gene matches. The CDR3 DNA reads as TGTGCCAGTAGTCCGCACGGACTAGCGGGCAACTACGAGCAGTACTTC. Its translation: CASSPHGLAGNYEQYF.

The V and J genes are TRBV28 and TRBJ2-3; 11 bases map to TRBD2. The ends lost 4 bases at V and 2 bases at J; junction bases unmatched: 2. CDR3 size: 15 residues. Germline V gives CDR1 MDHEN, CDR2 SYDVKM. CDR3 region: CASSSSGRPTDTQYF. For the CDR3, the DNA is TGTGCCAGCAGTTCTAGCGGGAGGCCCACAGATACGCAGTATTTT.

This clonotype has at least ten counts. The chain recombines TRBV20-1 with TRBJ2-7; D is possibly TRBD1 or TRBD2 (5 bases each). V lost 2 bases and J lost 0, with 14 bases in between. This CDR3 region has 15 residues. The V gene's germline CDR1 is DFQATT and CDR2 SNEGSKA (reference sequence). The CDR3 DNA reads TGCAGTGCTAGAATCGTCGGGGCGAACTCCTACGAGCAGTACTTC. This sequence encodes CSARIVGANSYEQYF.

This clonotype was counted ten times or more. The chain recombines TRBV5-1 with TRBJ2-5; unclear D gene. Germline V gene data show CDR1 as SGHRS and CDR2 as YFSETQ. This CDR3 is built from 12 residues. With 0 bases removed from V and 4 bases from J, the gap between germline ends came to 4 bases. CDR3: CASSLGRETQYF. The CDR3 DNA sequence: TGCGCCAGCAGCTTGGGGCGAGAGACCCAGTACTTC.

The chain uses TRBV4-1 and TRBJ1-4; D is uncertain. Germline CDR1 reads MGHRA; CDR2 reads YSYEKL. Trimming shortened V by 2 bases and J by 0 bases, and 7 bases separated the two germline ends. This CDR3 comprises 15 residues. The CDR3 region has the DNA TGCGCCAGCAGCCAACTGGGGACAACTAATGAAAAACTGTTTTTT. This codes for CASSQLGTTNEKLFF.

The table lists this clonotype with a few counts. The DNA for the CDR3 is TGTGCCAGCAGCGTCGGCGGATTGAGGGAGCAGTACTTC. Translation: CASSVGGLREQYF. V and J are TRBV5-8 and TRBJ2-7, with D uncertain. V lost 4 bases to trimming and J lost 7 bases, with 15 bases between them. CDR1 is SGHTS and CDR2 is YDEGEE in the germline V gene. This CDR3 spans 13 amino acids. Full variable domain (remainder filled in from reference TRBV5-8 and TRBJ2-7): EAGVTQSPTHLIKTRGQQATLRCSPISGHTSVYWYQQALGLGLQFLLWYDEGEERNRGNFPPRFSGRQFPNYSSELNVNALELEDSALYLCASSVGGLREQYFGPGTRLTVT.

This clonotype was seen many times. The rearrangement joins TRBV13 to TRBJ2-1, with 12 bases identical to TRBD2. Germline V gene lookup returns CDR1 PRHDT and CDR2 FYEKMQ (reference sequence). With 5 bases clipped from V and 8 bases from J, the junction kept 13 bases outside the gene matches. The CDR3 extends over 17 amino acids. The CDR3 protein is CASSNTSGGLGVHEQFF. The CDR3 nucleotides are TGTGCCAGCAGCAATACTAGCGGGGGGCTAGGAGTCCATGAGCAGTTCTTC.

The rearrangement links TRBV7-9 to TRBJ2-1, with D perhaps TRBD1 (7 bases). CDR3 length: 15 residues. The V gene's germline CDR1 is SEHNR and CDR2 FQNEAQ (reference sequence). Trimming cost V 4 bases and J 2 bases, with 12 bases left between them. Here the CDR3 DNA reads TGTGCCAGCAGCTCGACAGGGACTCCCTACAATGAGCAGTTCTTC. Protein product: CASSSTGTPYNEQFF.

The chain has TRBV6-2 or TRBV6-3 and TRBJ1-2, with D uncertain. The CDR3 runs to 14 residues. Per germline, CDR1 MNHEY and CDR2 SVGEGT. The V end lost 0 bases, the J end lost 4 bases, and 9 bases lay between the germline ends. DNA of the CDR3: TGTGCCAGCAGTTACTCCGGACGGACCTATGGCTACACCTTC. Amino acids: CASSYSGRTYGYTF.

The chain has TRBV6-5 and TRBJ1-5; perhaps TRBD1 as D (6 bases). Trimming stripped 4 bases from V and 2 bases from J, with 15 bases between. CDR1 and CDR2 from the germline V gene are MNHEY and SVGAGI. The CDR3 runs to 16 residues. As DNA, the CDR3 is TGTGCCAGCAGTTCCACTCGCAGGGGCCGCAATCAGCCCCAGCATTTT. Its protein product is CASSSTRRGRNQPQHF.

The rearrangement links TRBV29-1 to TRBJ1-1; no definite D call. V lost 2 bases to trimming and J lost 0 bases, with 7 bases between them. Looked up from germline, CDR1 is SQVTM and CDR2 is ANQGSEA. The CDR3 loop spans 13 amino acids. The CDR3: CSVESGMNTEAFF. CDR3 DNA: TGCAGCGTTGAATCCGGTATGAACACTGAAGCTTTCTTT. The full variable domain, in which reference TRBV29-1 and TRBJ1-1 provide the parts outside the CDR3, is SAVISQKPSRDICQRGTSLTIQCQVDSQVTMMFWYRQQPGQSLTLIATANQGSEATYESGFVIDKFPISRPNLTFSTLTVSNMSPEDSSIYLCSVESGMNTEAFFGQGTRLTVV.

In this sample, this clonotype turned up a few times. The chain couples TRBV7-6 to TRBJ1-1; TRBD1 might be the D (6 bases). V was clipped by 4 bases and J by 8 bases, with 17 bases between them. The CDR3 has 14 residues. Germline CDR1 reads SGHVS; CDR2 reads FNYEAQ. The CDR3 DNA sequence: TGTGCCAGCAGCTCCACTAAGGGACACGGCGAAGCTTTCTTT. It encodes CASSSTKGHGEAFF.

This clonotype was recorded at least ten times. The V gene is TRBV29-1, the J gene TRBJ2-1; 10 positions agree with TRBD2. The germline CDR1 and CDR2 sequences are SQVTM and ANQGSEA. V was clipped by 2 bases and J by 8 bases; unmatched bases: 9. This CDR3 comprises 15 residues. CDR3 bases: TGCAGCGTTGAAAAGCTAGCGGGAGTTCCGGATGAGCAGTTCTTC. It encodes CSVEKLAGVPDEQFF.

This clonotype came up many times. DNA for the CDR3: TGTGCCAGCAGCTGGGGCCGGAGGGAGGATACGCAGTATTTT. It yields the protein CASSWGRREDTQYF. This rearrangement joins TRBV11-2 to TRBJ2-3; perhaps TRBD2 as D (6 bases). V was shortened by 4 bases and J by 6 bases, with 14 bases between the two germline ends. Germline V gene lookup returns CDR1 SGHAT and CDR2 FQNNGV. The CDR3 extends over 14 amino acids.

This clonotype was seen only a few times. V is TRBV10-3 and J is TRBJ1-2; 9 positions agree with TRBD1. Germline assignment: CDR1 ENHRY and CDR2 SYGVKD. The CDR3 consists of 18 residues. Trimming cost V 8 bases and J 0 bases; bases outside gene matches: 16. The CDR3 nucleotides are TGTGCCATCCCGGGGGACAGGGAAACAGCTTCAGCTAACTATGGCTACACCTTC. It yields the protein CAIPGDRETASANYGYTF.

This clonotype was detected only a few times. This sequence joins TRBV7-9 and TRBJ2-7; possible D gene TRBD1, 6 bases. The CDR3 extends over 12 amino acids. Between the trimmed V and J ends, which lost 10 bases and 5 bases, there was a span of 15 bases. In germline, CDR1 is SEHNR, CDR2 FQNEAQ (reference sequence). CDR3 bases: TGTGCCACCAGGACAGATTACCACGAGCAGTACTTC. Residues: CATRTDYHEQYF.

The chain is built from TRBV14 and TRBJ1-2; maybe TRBD1 (5 bases). V lost 0 bases, J lost 6 bases, and 17 bases lay in between. Germline V gene data show CDR1 as SGHDN and CDR2 as FVKESK. The CDR3 has 16 amino acids. The CDR3 loop is CASSQDLWGVRDGYTF. The DNA of the CDR3 is TGTGCCAGCAGCCAAGATCTCTGGGGGGTACGCGATGGCTACACCTTC.

This clonotype was counted only a few times. The V and J genes are TRBV13 and TRBJ2-3; 11 bases map to TRBD2. Per the germline V gene, CDR1 is PRHDT and CDR2 is FYEKMQ (reference sequence). The CDR3 loop spans 17 amino acids. V lost 6 bases and J lost 3; bases outside the gene matches: 11. The CDR3 sequence is CASSPPWTSGRTDTQYF. CDR3 bases: TGTGCCAGCAGTCCACCCTGGACTAGCGGGCGAACAGATACGCAGTATTTT.

This chain connects TRBV7-8 to TRBJ2-2; 7 bases map to TRBD2. Germline values: CDR1 SGHVS, CDR2 FQNEAQ. The junction had 12 bases not matched to a gene; V was cut back by 7 bases and J by 7 bases. This CDR3 is built from 15 residues. CDR3 residues: CASTGGRGILGELFF. CDR3 DNA: TGTGCCAGCACGGGGGGACGGGGGATCCTCGGGGAGCTGTTTTTT.

The V gene is TRBV28, the J gene TRBJ2-1; weak D call: TRBD2 (5 bases). CDR3 size: 13 residues. V lost 6 bases and J lost 4, with 10 bases in between. Germline loops: CDR1 MDHEN, CDR2 SYDVKM. CDR3 protein: CASRPGSYNEQFF. DNA of the CDR3: TGTGCCAGCAGACCGGGGAGTTACAATGAGCAGTTCTTC.

This clonotype was detected ten times or more. The CDR3 loop is CASSFQNYEQYF. CDR3 DNA sequence: TGTGCCAGCAGTTTCCAAAACTACGAGCAGTACTTC. The chain joins TRBV28 to TRBJ2-7; D is unclear. The germline V gene has CDR1 MDHEN and CDR2 SYDVKM. CDR3 length: 12 amino acids. Trimming cost V 3 bases and J 3 bases, with 6 bases left between them.

Only a few counts were recorded for this clonotype. This chain links TRBV4-1 with TRBJ2-1; unclear D gene. Per germline, CDR1 MGHRA and CDR2 YSYEKL. The CDR3 spans 16 residues. The V gene lost 1 base and the J gene lost 0 bases, with 10 bases spanning the gap. Here the CDR3 DNA reads TGCGCCAGCAGCCAAGGGCGGCAGAGCTCCTACAATGAGCAGTTCTTC. This encodes CASSQGRQSSYNEQFF.